This T cell receptor beta chain is drawn from a study of T-cell memory formation after mild COVID-19. Whole-study results and caveats: Clones contracting day 15 to 85 were balanced CD4/CD8; later expanders leaned CD4+.

One entry per CDR3 protein results from TCRdb running MiXCR on the 5' RACE reads. The sample contains hundreds of thousands of distinct CDR3 sequences, 15% to 20% of which appear only once. The CDR3 totals 14 residues. CDR1 is KGHSH and CDR2 is LQKENI in the germline V gene. Trimming stripped 2 bases from V and 5 bases from J, with 12 bases between. This clonotype has more than one count but fewer than ten. Its antigen is undetermined. Sequencing used PBMCs or a T cell subset sorted from them (not recorded which). This clonotype originated in a man aged 18-30 years who had mild COVID-19 (a few samples of this study predate the infection). Cell type and time point are not known. The chain recombines TRBV18 with TRBJ2-5, with D tentatively TRBD1 (6 bases). CDR3 amino acids: CASSPSFDRETQYF. The CDR3 DNA follows: TGTGCCAGCTCACCAAGCTTCGACAGGGAGACCCAGTACTTC.